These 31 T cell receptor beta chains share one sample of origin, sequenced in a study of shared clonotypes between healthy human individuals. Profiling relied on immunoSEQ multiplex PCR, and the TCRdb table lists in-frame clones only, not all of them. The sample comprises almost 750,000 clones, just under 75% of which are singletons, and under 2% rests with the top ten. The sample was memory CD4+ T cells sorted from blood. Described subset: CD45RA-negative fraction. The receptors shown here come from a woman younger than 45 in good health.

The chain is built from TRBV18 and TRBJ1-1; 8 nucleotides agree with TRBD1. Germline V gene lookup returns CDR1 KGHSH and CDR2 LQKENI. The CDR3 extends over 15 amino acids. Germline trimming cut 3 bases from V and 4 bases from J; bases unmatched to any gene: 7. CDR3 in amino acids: CASSPDLDRVTEAFF. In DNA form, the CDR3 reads TGTGCCAGCTCACCGGACTTGGACAGGGTCACTGAAGCTTTCTTT.

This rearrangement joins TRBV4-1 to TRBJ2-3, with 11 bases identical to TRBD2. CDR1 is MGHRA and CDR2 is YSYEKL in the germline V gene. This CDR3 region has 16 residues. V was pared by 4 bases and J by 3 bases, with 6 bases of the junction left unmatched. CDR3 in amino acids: CASSPYRTSGTDTQYF. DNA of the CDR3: TGCGCCAGCAGCCCCTATAGGACTAGCGGGACAGATACGCAGTATTTT.

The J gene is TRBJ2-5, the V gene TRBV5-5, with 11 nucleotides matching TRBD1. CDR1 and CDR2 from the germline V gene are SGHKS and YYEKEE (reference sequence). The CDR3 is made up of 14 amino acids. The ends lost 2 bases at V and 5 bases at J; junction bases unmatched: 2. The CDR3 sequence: CASSFRDRGETQYF. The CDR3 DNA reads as TGTGCCAGCAGCTTTCGGGACAGGGGGGAGACCCAGTACTTC.

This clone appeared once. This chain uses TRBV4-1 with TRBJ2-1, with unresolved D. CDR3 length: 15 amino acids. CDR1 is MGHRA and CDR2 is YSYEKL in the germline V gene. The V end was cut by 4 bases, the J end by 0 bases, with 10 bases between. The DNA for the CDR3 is TGCGCCAGCAGCCGCCTAGAAAGCTCCTACAATGAGCAGTTCTTC. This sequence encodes CASSRLESSYNEQFF.

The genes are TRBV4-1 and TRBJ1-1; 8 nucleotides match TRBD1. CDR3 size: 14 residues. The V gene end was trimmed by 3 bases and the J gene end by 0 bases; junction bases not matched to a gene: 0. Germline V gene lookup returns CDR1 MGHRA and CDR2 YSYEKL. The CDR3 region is CASSQDRVNTEAFF. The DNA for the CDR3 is TGCGCCAGCAGCCAGGACAGGGTGAACACTGAAGCTTTCTTT.

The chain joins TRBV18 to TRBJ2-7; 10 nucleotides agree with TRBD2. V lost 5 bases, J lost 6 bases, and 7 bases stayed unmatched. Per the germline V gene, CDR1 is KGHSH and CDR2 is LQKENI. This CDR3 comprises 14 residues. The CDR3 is CASSSLAGDLEQYF. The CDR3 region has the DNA TGTGCCAGCTCATCTCTAGCGGGAGATCTCGAGCAGTACTTC.

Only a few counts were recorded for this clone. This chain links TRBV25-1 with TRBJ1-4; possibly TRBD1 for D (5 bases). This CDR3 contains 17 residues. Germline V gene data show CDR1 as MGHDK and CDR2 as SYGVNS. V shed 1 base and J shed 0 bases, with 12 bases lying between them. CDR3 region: CASSESNDSPTNEKLFF. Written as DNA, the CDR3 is TGTGCCAGCAGTGAATCAAACGACAGTCCAACTAATGAAAAACTGTTTTTT.

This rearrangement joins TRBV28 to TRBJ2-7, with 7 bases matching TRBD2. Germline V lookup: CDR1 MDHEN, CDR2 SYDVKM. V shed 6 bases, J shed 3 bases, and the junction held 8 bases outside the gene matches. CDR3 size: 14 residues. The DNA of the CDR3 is TGTGCCAGCAGCCCCCGGCGGGGGAGCTACGAGCAGTACTTC. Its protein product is CASSPRRGSYEQYF.

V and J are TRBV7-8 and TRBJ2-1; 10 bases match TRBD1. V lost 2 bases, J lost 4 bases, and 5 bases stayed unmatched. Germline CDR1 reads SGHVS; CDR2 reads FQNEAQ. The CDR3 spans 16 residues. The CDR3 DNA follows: TGTGCCAGCAGCTTATTCCGGGACAGGGGATACAATGAGCAGTTCTTC. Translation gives CASSLFRDRGYNEQFF.

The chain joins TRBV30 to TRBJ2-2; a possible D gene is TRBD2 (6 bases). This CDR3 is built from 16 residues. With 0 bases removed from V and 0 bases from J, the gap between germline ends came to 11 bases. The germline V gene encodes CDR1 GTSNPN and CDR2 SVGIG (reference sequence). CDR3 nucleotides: TGTGCCTGGAGTGTATGGAGGGCGGCGAACACCGGGGAGCTGTTTTTT. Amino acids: CAWSVWRAANTGELFF. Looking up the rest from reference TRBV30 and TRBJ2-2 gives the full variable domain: SQTIHQWPATLVQPVGSPLSLECTVEGTSNPNLYWYRQAAGRGLQLLFYSVGIGQISSEVPQNLSASRPQDRQFILSSKKLLLSDSGFYLCAWSVWRAANTGELFFGEGSRLTVL.

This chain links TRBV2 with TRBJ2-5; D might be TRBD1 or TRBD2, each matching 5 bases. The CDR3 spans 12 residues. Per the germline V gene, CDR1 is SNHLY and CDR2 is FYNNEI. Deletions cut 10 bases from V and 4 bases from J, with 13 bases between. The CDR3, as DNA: TGTGCCACTAAAAGTGGGGGAGAGACCCAGTACTTC. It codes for CATKSGGETQYF.

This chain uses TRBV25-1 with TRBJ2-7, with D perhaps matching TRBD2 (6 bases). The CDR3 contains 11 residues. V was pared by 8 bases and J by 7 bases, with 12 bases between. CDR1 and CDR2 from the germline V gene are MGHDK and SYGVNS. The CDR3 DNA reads TGTGCCAGCCAAGACCGGGGGGAGCAGTACTTC. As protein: CASQDRGEQYF.

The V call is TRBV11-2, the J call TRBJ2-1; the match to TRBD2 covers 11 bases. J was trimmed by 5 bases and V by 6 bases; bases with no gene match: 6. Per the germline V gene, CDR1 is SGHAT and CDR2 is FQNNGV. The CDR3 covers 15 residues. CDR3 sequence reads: CASRPTSGRDNEQFF. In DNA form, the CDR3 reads TGTGCCAGCAGACCAACTAGCGGGAGAGACAATGAGCAGTTCTTC. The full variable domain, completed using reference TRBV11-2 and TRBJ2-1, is EAGVAQSPRYKIIEKRQSVAFWCNPISGHATLYWYQQILGQGPKLLIQFQNNGVVDDSQLPKDRFSAERLKGVDSTLKIQPAKLEDSAVYLCASRPTSGRDNEQFFGPGTRLTVL.

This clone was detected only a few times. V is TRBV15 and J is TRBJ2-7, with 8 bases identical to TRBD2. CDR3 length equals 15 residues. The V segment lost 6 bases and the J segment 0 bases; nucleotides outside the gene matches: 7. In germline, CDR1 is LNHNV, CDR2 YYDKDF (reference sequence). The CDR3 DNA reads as TGTGCCACCAGACCGGGGGGGGGTAGCTCCTACGAGCAGTACTTC. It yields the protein CATRPGGGSSYEQYF.

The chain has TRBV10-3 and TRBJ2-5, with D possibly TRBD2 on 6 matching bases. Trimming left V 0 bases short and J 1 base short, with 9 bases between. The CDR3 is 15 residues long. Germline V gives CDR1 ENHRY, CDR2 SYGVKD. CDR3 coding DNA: TGTGCCATCAGTGAGTCGGGTAGCGGCCAAGAGACCCAGTACTTC. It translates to CAISESGSGQETQYF.

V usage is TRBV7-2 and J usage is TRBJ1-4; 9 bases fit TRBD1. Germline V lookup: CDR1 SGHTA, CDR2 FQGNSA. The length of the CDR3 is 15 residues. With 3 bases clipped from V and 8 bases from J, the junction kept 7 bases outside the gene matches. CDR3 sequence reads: CASSLAGTGREKLFF. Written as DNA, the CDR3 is TGTGCCAGCAGCTTGGCCGGGACAGGGAGGGAAAAACTGTTTTTT.

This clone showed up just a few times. DNA for the CDR3: TGCGCCAGCAGTAAGGGCACAGATACGCAGTATTTT. Residues: CASSKGTDTQYF. The chain carries TRBV5-1 and TRBJ2-3; D is unresolved. In germline, CDR1 is SGHRS, CDR2 YFSETQ. The CDR3 is 12 residues long. Trimming took 5 bases from V and 1 from J, leaving 5 bases between them.

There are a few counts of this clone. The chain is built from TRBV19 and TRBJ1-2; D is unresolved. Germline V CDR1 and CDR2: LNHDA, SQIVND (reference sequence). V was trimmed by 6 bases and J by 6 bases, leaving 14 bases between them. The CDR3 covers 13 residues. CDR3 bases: TGTGCCAGTAGCGAGGAGTTCTTAGATGGCTACACCTTC. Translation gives CASSEEFLDGYTF.

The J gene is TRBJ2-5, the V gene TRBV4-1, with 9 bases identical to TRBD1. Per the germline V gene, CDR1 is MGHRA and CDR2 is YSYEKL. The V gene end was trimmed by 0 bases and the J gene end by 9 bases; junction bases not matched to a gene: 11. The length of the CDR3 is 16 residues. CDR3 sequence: CASSQDRDRVLGAQYF. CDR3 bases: TGCGCCAGCAGCCAAGATCGGGACAGGGTCCTCGGGGCCCAGTACTTC.

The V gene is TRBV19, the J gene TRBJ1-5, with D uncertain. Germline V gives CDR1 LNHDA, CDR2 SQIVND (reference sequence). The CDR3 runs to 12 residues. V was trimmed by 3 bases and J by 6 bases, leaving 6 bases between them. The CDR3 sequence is CASSIYGQPQHF. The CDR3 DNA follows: TGTGCCAGTAGTATCTACGGTCAGCCCCAGCATTTT.

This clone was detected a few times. The CDR3 region is CASSGRAGANVLTF. The CDR3 nucleotides read TGTGCCAGCAGTGGGAGGGCTGGGGCCAACGTCCTGACTTTC. The V call is TRBV2, the J call TRBJ2-6; a weak D match, TRBD2 (6 bases). The V gene's germline CDR1 is SNHLY and CDR2 FYNNEI. Trimming cost V 4 bases and J 2 bases, with 6 bases left between them. This CDR3 has 14 amino acids.

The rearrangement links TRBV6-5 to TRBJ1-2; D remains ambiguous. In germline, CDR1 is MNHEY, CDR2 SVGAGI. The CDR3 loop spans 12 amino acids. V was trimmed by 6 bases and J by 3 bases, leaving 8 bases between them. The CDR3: CASRALDYGYTF. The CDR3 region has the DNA TGTGCCAGCAGGGCCCTTGACTATGGCTACACCTTC.

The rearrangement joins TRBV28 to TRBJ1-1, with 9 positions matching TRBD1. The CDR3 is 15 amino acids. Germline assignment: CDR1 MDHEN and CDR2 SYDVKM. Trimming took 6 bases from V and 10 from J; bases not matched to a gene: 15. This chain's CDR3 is CASRLGVTGTGLAFF. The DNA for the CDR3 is TGTGCCAGCAGATTAGGGGTAACCGGGACAGGGTTAGCTTTCTTT.

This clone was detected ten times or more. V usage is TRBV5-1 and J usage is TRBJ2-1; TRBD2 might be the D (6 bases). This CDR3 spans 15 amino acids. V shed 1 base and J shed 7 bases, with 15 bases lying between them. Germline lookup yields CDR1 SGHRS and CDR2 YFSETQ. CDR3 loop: CASSLPGEGQNEQFF. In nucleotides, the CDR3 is TGCGCCAGCAGCTTGCCGGGAGAAGGTCAAAATGAGCAGTTCTTC.

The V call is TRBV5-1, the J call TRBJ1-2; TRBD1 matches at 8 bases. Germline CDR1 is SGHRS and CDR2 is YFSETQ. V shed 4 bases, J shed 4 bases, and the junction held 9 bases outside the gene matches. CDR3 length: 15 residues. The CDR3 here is CASSLMGQAFYGYTF. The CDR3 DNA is TGCGCCAGCAGCCTAATGGGACAGGCCTTCTATGGCTACACCTTC.

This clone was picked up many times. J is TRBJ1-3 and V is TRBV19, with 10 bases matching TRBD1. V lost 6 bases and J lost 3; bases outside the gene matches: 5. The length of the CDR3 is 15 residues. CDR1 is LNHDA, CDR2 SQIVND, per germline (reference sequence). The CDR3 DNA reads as TGTGCCAGTAGGTCCGGGACAGGGGTTGGAAACACCATATATTTT. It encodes CASRSGTGVGNTIYF.

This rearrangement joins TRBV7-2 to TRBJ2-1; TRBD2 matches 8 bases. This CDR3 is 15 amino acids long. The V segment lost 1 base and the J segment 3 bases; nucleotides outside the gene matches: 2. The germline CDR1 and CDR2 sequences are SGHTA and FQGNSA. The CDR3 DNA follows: TGTGCCAGCAGCTTAGGAAGCGGGGGCTACAATGAGCAGTTCTTC. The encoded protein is CASSLGSGGYNEQFF. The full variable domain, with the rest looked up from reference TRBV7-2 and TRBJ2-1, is GAGVSQSPSNKVTEKGKDVELRCDPISGHTALYWYRQSLGQGLEFLIYFQGNSAPDKSGLPSDRFSAERTGGSVSTLTIQRTQQEDSAVYLCASSLGSGGYNEQFFGPGTRLTVL.

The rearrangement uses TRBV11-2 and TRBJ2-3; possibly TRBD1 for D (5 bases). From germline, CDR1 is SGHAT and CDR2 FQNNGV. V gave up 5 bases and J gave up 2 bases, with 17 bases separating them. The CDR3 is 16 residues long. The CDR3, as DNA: TGTGCCAGCAGCCATGTAGTTAGCAGGGACACAGATACGCAGTATTTT. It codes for CASSHVVSRDTDTQYF. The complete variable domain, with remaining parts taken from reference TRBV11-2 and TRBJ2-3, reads EAGVAQSPRYKIIEKRQSVAFWCNPISGHATLYWYQQILGQGPKLLIQFQNNGVVDDSQLPKDRFSAERLKGVDSTLKIQPAKLEDSAVYLCASSHVVSRDTDTQYFGPGTRLTVL.

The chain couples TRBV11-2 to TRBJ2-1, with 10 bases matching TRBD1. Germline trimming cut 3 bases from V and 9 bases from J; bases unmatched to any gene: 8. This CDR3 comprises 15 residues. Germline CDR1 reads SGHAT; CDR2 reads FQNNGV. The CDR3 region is CASSFAGTGVTEQFF. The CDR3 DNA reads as TGTGCCAGCAGCTTCGCCGGGACAGGGGTTACTGAGCAGTTCTTC.

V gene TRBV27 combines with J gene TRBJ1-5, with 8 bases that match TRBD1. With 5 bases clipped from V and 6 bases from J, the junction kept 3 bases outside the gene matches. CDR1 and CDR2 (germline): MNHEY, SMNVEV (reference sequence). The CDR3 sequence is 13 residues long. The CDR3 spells CASSGQGFQPQHF. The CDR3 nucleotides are TGTGCCAGCAGTGGACAGGGTTTTCAGCCCCAGCATTTT.

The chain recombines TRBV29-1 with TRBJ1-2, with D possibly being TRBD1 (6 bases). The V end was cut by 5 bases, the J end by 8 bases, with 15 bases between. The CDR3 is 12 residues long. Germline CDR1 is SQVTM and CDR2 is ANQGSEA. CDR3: CSVTDRSLGYTF. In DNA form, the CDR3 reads TGCAGCGTTACCGACAGGTCGTTGGGCTACACCTTC.